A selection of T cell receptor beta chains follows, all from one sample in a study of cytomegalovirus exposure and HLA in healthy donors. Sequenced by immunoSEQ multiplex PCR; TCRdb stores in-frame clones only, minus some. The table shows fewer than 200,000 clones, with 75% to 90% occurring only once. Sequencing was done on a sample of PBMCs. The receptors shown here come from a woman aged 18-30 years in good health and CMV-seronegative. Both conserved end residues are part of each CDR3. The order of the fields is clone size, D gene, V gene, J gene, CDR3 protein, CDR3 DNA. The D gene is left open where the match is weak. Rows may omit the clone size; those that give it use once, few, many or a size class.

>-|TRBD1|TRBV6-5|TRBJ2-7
CASSLGGSSYEQYF
TGTGCCAGCAGTTTAGGGGGCAGCTCCTACGAGCAGTACTTC
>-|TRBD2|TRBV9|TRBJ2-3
CASSALPDGRTDTQYF
TGTGCCAGCAGCGCCCTACCGGACGGGAGGACAGATACGCAGTATTTT
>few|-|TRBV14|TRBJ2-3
CASSPFGVRDTQYF
TGTGCCAGCAGCCCCTTCGGGGTTAGGGATACGCAGTATTTT
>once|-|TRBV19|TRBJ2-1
CASSSPQKQFF
TGTGCCAGTAGTAGTCCCCAGAAGCAGTTCTTC
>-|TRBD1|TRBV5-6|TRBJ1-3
CASSLSDRATGNTIYF
TGTGCCAGCAGCTTGTCCGACAGGGCCACTGGAAACACCATATATTTT
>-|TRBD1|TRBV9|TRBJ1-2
CASSPDRAGGYTF
TGTGCCAGCAGCCCGGACAGGGCGGGTGGCTACACCTTC
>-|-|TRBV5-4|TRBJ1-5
CASSLGPGGNQPQHF
TGTGCCAGCAGCTTGGGGCCGGGGGGCAATCAGCCCCAGCATTTT
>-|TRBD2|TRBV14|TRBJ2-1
CASSPLGTSGAYNEQFF
TGTGCCAGCAGCCCCCTTGGGACTAGCGGCGCCTACAATGAGCAGTTCTTC
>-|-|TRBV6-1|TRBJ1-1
CASSEKGHPNTEAFF
TGTGCCAGCAGTGAAAAGGGACACCCTAACACTGAAGCTTTCTTT
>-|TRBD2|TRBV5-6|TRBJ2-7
CASGTRPYEQYF
TGTGCCAGCGGGACTAGACCCTACGAGCAGTACTTC
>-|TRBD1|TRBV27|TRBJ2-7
CASSSFRDRAYEQYF
TGTGCCAGCAGTTCATTCCGGGACAGGGCCTACGAGCAGTACTTC
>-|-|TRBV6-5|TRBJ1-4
CASGYTSGDEKLFF
TGTGCCAGCGGGTACACCTCAGGTGATGAAAAACTGTTTTTT
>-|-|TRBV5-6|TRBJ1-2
CASSRLQGTGGYTF
TGTGCCAGCAGCCGTCTACAGGGAACGGGGGGCTACACCTTC
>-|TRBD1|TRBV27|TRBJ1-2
CASRSLGGDTGGYTF
TGTGCCAGCAGATCGTTAGGGGGCGATACGGGTGGCTACACCTTC
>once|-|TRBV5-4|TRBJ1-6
CASSSSRESSYNSPLHF
TGTGCCAGCAGCTCAAGCCGAGAGAGCTCCTATAATTCACCCCTCCACTTT
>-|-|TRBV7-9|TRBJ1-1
CASSPPSVAVNTEAFF
TGTGCCAGCAGCCCCCCGTCGGTTGCGGTGAACACTGAAGCTTTCTTT
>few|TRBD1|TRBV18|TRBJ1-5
CASSPTGKDQPQHF
TGTGCCAGCTCACCGACAGGGAAGGATCAGCCCCAGCATTTT
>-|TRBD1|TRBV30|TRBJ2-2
CACPPGTGISGELFF
TGTGCCTGCCCTCCCGGGACAGGGATTTCCGGGGAGCTGTTTTTT
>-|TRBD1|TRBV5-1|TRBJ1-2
CASSPTGGAEYGYTF
TGCGCCAGCAGCCCAACAGGGGGCGCGGAATATGGCTACACCTTC
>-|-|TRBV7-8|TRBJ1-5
CASSLARDQPQHF
TGTGCCAGCAGCTTAGCGCGGGATCAGCCCCAGCATTTT
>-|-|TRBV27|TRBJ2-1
CASGTSSSYNEQFF
TGTGCCAGCGGGACTTCGAGCTCCTACAATGAGCAGTTCTTC
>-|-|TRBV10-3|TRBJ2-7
CAISEYTYEQYF
TGTGCCATCAGTGAGTACACCTACGAGCAGTACTTC
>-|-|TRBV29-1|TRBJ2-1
CSVVVRVGEQFF
TGCAGCGTTGTGGTCAGGGTCGGGGAGCAGTTCTTC
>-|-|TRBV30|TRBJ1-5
CAWSVGWQGNNQPQHF
TGTGCCTGGAGTGTAGGGTGGCAGGGGAACAATCAGCCCCAGCATTTT
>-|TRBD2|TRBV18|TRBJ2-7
CASSPILAGGSEQYF
TGTGCCAGCTCACCAATTCTAGCGGGAGGTTCCGAGCAGTACTTC
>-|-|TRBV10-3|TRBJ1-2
CATLQDNYGYTF
TGTGCCACCCTACAGGATAACTATGGCTACACCTTC
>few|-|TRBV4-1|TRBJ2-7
CASSYGQTTYEQYF
TGCGCCAGCAGCTATGGACAGACGACCTACGAGCAGTACTTC
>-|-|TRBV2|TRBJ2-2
CARQAGPKTNTGELFF
TGTGCCAGACAAGCGGGCCCCAAGACAAACACCGGGGAGCTGTTTTTT
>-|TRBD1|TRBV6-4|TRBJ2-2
CASSEQGGSTGELFF
TGTGCCAGCAGTGAACAGGGGGGAAGCACCGGGGAGCTGTTTTTT
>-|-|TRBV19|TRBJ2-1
CASNPEGYNEQFF
TGTGCCAGTAACCCCGAGGGATACAATGAGCAGTTCTTC
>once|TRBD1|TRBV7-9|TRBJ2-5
CASSSGTDGTETQYF
TGTGCCAGCAGCTCCGGGACAGACGGAACAGAGACCCAGTACTTC
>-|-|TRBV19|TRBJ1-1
CASSTLAREWNTEAFF
TGTGCCAGTAGTACCTTAGCCCGGGAATGGAACACTGAAGCTTTCTTT
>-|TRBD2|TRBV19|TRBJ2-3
CASSPYLSGGTDTQYF
TGTGCCAGTAGTCCTTACCTTAGCGGGGGCACAGATACGCAGTATTTT
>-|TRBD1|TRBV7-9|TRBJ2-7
CASSLAPGQVYEQYF
TGTGCCAGCAGCTTAGCCCCGGGACAGGTCTACGAGCAGTACTTC
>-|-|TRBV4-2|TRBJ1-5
CASSQEYTIGNQPQHF
TGTGCCAGCAGCCAAGAGTACACTATTGGCAATCAGCCCCAGCATTTT
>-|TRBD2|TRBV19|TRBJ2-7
CASSSVAGGSYEQYF
TGTGCCAGTAGTTCTGTGGCGGGGGGATCTTACGAGCAGTACTTC
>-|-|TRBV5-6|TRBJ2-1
CASSLATGWALSSYNEQFF
TGTGCCAGCAGCTTGGCCACAGGGTGGGCGTTAAGCTCCTACAATGAGCAGTTCTTC
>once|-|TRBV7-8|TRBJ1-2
CASSLLAVENTPYGYTF
TGTGCCAGCAGCTTGTTGGCAGTCGAAAACACACCCTATGGCTACACCTTC
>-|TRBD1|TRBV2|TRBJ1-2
CASMGQSNYGYTF
TGTGCCAGCATGGGACAGTCTAACTATGGCTACACCTTC
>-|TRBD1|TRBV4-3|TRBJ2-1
CASSQDRDRLYNEQFF
TGCGCCAGCAGCCAAGACCGGGACAGACTTTACAATGAGCAGTTCTTC
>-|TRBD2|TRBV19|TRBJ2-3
CASGLAGAIGEFRDTQYF
TGTGCCAGCGGACTAGCGGGAGCTATTGGGGAATTTCGGGATACGCAGTATTTT
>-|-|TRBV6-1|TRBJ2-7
CASSSRDFWNYEQYF
TGTGCCAGCAGTAGTCGGGACTTCTGGAACTACGAGCAGTACTTC
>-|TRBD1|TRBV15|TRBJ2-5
CATSGTGTGFQETQYF
TGTGCCACCAGCGGCACCGGGACAGGGTTCCAAGAGACCCAGTACTTC
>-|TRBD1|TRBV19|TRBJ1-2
CASTPWTGGSQDYGYTF
TGTGCCAGTACCCCATGGACAGGGGGATCTCAGGACTATGGCTACACCTTC
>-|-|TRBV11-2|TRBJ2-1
CASSLGRPSEQFF
TGTGCCAGCAGCTTGGGGAGGCCGTCGGAGCAGTTCTTC
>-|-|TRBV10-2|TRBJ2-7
CASTGLASYEQYF
TGCGCCAGCACGGGATTAGCGAGCTACGAGCAGTACTTC
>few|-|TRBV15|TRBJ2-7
CATSRGGDSQEYF
TGTGCCACCAGCAGAGGTGGGGACTCTCAGGAGTACTTC
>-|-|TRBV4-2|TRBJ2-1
CASSLRDTSGAYNEQFF
TGTGCCAGCAGCCTAAGGGACACCAGCGGGGCATACAATGAGCAGTTCTTC
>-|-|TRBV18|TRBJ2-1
CASSSVSGESSYNEQFF
TGTGCCAGCTCTTCCGTCTCAGGGGAGAGCTCCTACAATGAGCAGTTCTTC
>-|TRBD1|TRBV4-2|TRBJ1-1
CASSQAEGEQGRAFF
TGTGCCAGCAGCCAAGCCGAAGGGGAACAGGGGCGGGCTTTCTTT
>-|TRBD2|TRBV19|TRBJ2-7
CASSSRGLAGGLTYEQYF
TGTGCCAGTAGTTCCCGGGGACTAGCGGGAGGGCTAACCTACGAGCAGTACTTC
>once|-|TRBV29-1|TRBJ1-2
CSVYATLDGYGYTF
TGCAGCGTTTACGCGACACTAGATGGCTATGGCTACACCTTC
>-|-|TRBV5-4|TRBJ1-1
CASSHAPRGPNTEAFF
TGTGCCAGCAGTCACGCCCCTAGGGGCCCGAACACTGAAGCTTTCTTT
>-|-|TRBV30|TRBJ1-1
CAWMVDWTEAFF
TGTGCCTGGATGGTAGATTGGACTGAAGCTTTCTTT
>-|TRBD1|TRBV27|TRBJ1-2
CASSDRGLDGYTF
TGTGCCAGTTCGGACAGGGGGCTAGATGGCTACACCTTC
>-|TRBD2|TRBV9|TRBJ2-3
CASSVTSGADTQYF
TGTGCCAGCAGCGTCACTAGCGGCGCAGATACGCAGTATTTT
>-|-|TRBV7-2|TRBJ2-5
CASTKAETQYF
TGTGCCAGCACCAAAGCGGAGACCCAGTACTTC